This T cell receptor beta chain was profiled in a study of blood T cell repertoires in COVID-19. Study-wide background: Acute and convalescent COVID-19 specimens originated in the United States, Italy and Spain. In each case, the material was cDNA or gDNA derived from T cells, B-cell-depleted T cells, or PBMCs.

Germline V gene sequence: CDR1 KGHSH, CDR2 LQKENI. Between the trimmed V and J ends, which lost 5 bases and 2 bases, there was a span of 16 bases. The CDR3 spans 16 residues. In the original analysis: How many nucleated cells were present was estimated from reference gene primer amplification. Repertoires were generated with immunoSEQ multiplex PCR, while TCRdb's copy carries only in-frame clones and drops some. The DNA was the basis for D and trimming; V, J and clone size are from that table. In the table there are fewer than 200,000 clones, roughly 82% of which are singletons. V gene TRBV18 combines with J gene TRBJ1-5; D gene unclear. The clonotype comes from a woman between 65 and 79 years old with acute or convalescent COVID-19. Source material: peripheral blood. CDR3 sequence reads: CASSSGGGPGNQPQHF. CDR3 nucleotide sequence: TGTGCCAGCTCATCGGGAGGTGGCCCTGGCAATCAGCCCCAGCATTTT.